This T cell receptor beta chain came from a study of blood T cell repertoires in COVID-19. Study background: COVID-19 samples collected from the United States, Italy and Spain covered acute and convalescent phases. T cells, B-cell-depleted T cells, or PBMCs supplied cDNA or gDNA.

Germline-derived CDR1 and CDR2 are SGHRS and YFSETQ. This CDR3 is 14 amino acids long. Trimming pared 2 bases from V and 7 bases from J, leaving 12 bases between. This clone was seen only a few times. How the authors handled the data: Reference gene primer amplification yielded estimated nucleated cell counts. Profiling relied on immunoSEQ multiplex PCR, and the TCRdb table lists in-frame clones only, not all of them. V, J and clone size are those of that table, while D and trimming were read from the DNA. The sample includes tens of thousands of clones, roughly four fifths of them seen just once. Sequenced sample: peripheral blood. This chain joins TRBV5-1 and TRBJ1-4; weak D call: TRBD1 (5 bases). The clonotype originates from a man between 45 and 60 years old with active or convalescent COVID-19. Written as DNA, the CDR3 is TGCGCCAGCAGCTTTGGGGGGTTAGGTGAAAAACTGTTTTTT. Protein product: CASSFGGLGEKLFF.